This is a list of T cell receptor beta chains from one sample in a study of T cell changes during pregnancy in multiple sclerosis. Method: immunoSEQ multiplex PCR; TCRdb's copy keeps in-frame clones and lacks some. The sample yields 50,000 or so clones, roughly 89% seen once. This material consisted of CD4+ T cells from peripheral blood mononuclear cells, taken after pregnancy. These receptors originate from a female donor in good health, enrolled as a control in a pregnancy study. CDR3s include the opening cysteine and the closing phenylalanine or tryptophan. Fields, in order: D gene, clone size, V gene, J gene, CDR3 protein, CDR3 DNA. D genes are given only for firm matches. Not every row has a clone size; where given, it reads once, few, many or a size class.

D gene: TRBD2; clone size: -; V gene: TRBV5-5; J gene: TRBJ2-3; CDR3 protein: CASSPSGGAVSTDTQYF; CDR3 DNA: TGTGCCAGCAGCCCGAGCGGGGGGGCCGTTTCAACAGATACGCAGTATTTT
D gene: TRBD1; clone size: -; V gene: TRBV7-9; J gene: TRBJ2-4; CDR3 protein: CASSVGTGMGNIQYF; CDR3 DNA: TGTGCCAGCAGCGTCGGGACAGGGATGGGAAACATTCAGTACTTC
D gene: -; clone size: -; V gene: TRBV6-1; J gene: TRBJ1-5; CDR3 protein: CASTIQSNQPQHF; CDR3 DNA: TGTGCCAGCACTATACAGAGCAATCAGCCCCAGCATTTT
D gene: -; clone size: -; V gene: TRBV12-5; J gene: TRBJ2-1; CDR3 protein: CASGLKRQTLPYNEQFF; CDR3 DNA: TGTGCTAGTGGTTTAAAGCGACAGACACTTCCCTACAATGAGCAGTTCTTC
D gene: TRBD1; clone size: once; V gene: TRBV12-5; J gene: TRBJ2-1; CDR3 protein: CASGYGQGPRVF; CDR3 DNA: TGTGCTAGTGGTTATGGACAGGGCCCTAGGGTCTTC
D gene: TRBD1; clone size: -; V gene: TRBV7-8; J gene: TRBJ1-6; CDR3 protein: CASSLDRDSSPLHF; CDR3 DNA: TGTGCCAGCAGCTTAGACAGGGACAGTTCACCCCTCCACTTT
D gene: -; clone size: -; V gene: TRBV7-3; J gene: TRBJ1-1; CDR3 protein: CASSFSLNTEAFF; CDR3 DNA: TGTGCCAGCAGCTTTTCATTGAACACTGAAGCTTTCTTT
D gene: -; clone size: -; V gene: TRBV5-1; J gene: TRBJ1-1; CDR3 protein: CASSQLRNTEAFF; CDR3 DNA: TGCGCCAGCAGCCAACTCCGGAACACTGAAGCTTTCTTT
D gene: -; clone size: -; V gene: TRBV19; J gene: TRBJ1-5; CDR3 protein: CASSVQADQPQHF; CDR3 DNA: TGTGCCAGTTCCGTTCAGGCCGATCAGCCCCAGCATTTT
D gene: -; clone size: -; V gene: TRBV11-1; J gene: TRBJ2-2; CDR3 protein: CASRFTSTNTGELFF; CDR3 DNA: TGTGCCAGCAGATTTACTAGCACGAACACCGGGGAGCTGTTTTTT
D gene: TRBD1; clone size: -; V gene: TRBV5-6; J gene: TRBJ1-6; CDR3 protein: CASSPDRGLTRDSPLHF; CDR3 DNA: TGTGCCAGCAGCCCTGACAGGGGGCTGACGCGGGATTCACCCCTCCACTTT
D gene: -; clone size: -; V gene: TRBV6-4; J gene: TRBJ2-2; CDR3 protein: CASGKDSANTGELFF; CDR3 DNA: TGTGCCAGCGGAAAGGACAGCGCGAACACCGGGGAGCTGTTTTTT
D gene: -; clone size: -; V gene: TRBV30; J gene: TRBJ2-7; CDR3 protein: CAWSLDTYEQYF; CDR3 DNA: TGTGCCTGGAGCTTAGACACGTACGAGCAGTACTTC
D gene: -; clone size: -; V gene: TRBV4-1; J gene: TRBJ1-1; CDR3 protein: CASSPHRQNTEAFF; CDR3 DNA: TGCGCCAGCAGCCCCCATCGACAGAACACTGAAGCTTTCTTT
D gene: TRBD2; clone size: -; V gene: TRBV5-5; J gene: TRBJ2-2; CDR3 protein: CASSGSGVRGELFF; CDR3 DNA: TGTGCCAGCAGCGGTAGCGGGGTACGCGGGGAGCTGTTTTTT
D gene: -; clone size: -; V gene: TRBV4-3; J gene: TRBJ1-4; CDR3 protein: CASSSGGTAYEKLFF; CDR3 DNA: TGCGCCAGCAGCTCAGGTGGTACGGCGTATGAAAAACTGTTTTTT
D gene: TRBD1; clone size: -; V gene: TRBV6-6; J gene: TRBJ2-2; CDR3 protein: CASRLSDRGDTGELFF; CDR3 DNA: TGTGCCAGCAGACTCTCGGACAGGGGGGACACCGGGGAGCTGTTTTTT